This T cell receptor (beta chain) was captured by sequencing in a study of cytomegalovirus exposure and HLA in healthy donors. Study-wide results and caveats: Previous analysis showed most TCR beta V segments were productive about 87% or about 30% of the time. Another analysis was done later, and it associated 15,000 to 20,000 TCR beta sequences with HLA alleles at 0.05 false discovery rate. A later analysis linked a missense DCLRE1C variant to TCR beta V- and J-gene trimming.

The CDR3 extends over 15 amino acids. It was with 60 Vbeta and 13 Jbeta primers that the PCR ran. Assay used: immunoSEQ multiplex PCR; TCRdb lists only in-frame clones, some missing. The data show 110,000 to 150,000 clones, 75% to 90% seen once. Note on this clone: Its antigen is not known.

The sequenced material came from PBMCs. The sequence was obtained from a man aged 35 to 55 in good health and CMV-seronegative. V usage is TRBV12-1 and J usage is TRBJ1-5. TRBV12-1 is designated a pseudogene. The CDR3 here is CASSFPSYSNQPQHF. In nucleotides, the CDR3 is TGTGCCAGCAGCTTTCCTTCTTATAGCAATCAGCCCCAGCATTTT.